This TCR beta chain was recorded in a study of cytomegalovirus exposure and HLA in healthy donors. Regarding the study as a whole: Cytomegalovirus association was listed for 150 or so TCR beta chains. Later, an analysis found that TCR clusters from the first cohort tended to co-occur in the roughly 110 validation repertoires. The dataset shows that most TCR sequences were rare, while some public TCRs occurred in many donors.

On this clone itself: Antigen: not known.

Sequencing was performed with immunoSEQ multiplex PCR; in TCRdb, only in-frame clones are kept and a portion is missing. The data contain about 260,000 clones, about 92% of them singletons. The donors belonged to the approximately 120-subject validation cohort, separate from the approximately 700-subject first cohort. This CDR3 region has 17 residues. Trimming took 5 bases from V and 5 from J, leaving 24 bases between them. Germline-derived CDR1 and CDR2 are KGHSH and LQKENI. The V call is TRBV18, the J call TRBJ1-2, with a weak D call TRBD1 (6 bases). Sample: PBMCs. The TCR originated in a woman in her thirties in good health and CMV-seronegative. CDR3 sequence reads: CASSEAMDQGHEYGYTF. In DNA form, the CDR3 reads TGTGCCAGCTCAGAAGCAATGGACCAGGGGCACGAATATGGCTACACCTTC.